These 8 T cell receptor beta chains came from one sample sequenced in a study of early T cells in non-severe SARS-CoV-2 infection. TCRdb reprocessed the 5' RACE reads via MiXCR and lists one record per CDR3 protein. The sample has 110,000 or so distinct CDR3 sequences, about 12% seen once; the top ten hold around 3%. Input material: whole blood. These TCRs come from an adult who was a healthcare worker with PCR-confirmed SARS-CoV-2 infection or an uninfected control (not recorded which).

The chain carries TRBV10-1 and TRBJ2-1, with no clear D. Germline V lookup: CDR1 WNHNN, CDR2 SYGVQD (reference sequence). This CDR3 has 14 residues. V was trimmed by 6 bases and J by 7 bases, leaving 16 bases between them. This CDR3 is CASSNVGIGNEQFF. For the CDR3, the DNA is TGCGCCAGCAGCAACGTTGGGATAGGGAATGAGCAGTTCTTC.

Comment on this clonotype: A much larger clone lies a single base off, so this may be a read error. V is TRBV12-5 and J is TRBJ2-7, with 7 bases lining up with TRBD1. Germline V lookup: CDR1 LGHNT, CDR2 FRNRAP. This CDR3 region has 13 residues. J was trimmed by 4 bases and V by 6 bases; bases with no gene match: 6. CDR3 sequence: CASGQGERYEQYF. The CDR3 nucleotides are TGTGCTAGTGGCCAGGGGGAGCGGTACGAGCAGTACTTC.

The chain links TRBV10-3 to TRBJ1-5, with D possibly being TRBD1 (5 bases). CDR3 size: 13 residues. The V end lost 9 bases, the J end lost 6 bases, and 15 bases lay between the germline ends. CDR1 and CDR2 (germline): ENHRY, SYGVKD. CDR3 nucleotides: TGTGCCATGGCGGGGGACCCGAGTCAGCCCCAGCATTTT. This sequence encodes CAMAGDPSQPQHF.

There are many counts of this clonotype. The CDR3 nucleotides are TGTGCTAGTGGTTTGGGGCCGAATCAGCCCCAGCATTTT. Amino acids: CASGLGPNQPQHF. The chain carries TRBV12-5 and TRBJ1-5; unclear D gene. The germline V gene encodes CDR1 LGHNT and CDR2 FRNRAP. The CDR3 contains 13 residues. V was trimmed by 1 base and J by 4 bases, leaving 5 bases between them.

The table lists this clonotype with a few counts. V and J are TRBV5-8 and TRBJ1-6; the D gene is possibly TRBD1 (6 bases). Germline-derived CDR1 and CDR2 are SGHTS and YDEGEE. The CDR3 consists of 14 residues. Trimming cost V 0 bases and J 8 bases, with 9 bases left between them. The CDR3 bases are TGTGCCAGCAGCTTGGGACAGGATGATTCACCCCTCCACTTT. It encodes CASSLGQDDSPLHF.

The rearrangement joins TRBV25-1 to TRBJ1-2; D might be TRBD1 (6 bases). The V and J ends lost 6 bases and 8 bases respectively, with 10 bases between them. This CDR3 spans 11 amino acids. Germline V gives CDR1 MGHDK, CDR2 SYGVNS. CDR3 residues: CASSSGQGYTF. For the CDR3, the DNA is TGTGCCAGCAGCTCCGGACAGGGCTACACCTTC.

CDR3: CASSWPGSGRYNEQFF. The DNA for the CDR3 is TGCGCCAGCAGCTGGCCGGGGAGCGGGAGGTACAATGAGCAGTTCTTC. The chain links TRBV5-1 to TRBJ2-1; 9 nucleotides align to TRBD2. Germline CDR1 SGHRS, CDR2 YFSETQ. The CDR3 spans 16 residues. V lost 3 bases, J lost 4 bases, and 8 bases stayed unmatched.

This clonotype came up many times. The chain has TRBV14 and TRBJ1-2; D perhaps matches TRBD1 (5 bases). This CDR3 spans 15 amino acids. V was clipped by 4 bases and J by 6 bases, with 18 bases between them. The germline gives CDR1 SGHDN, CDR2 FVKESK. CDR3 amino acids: CASSRGPGLIDGYTF. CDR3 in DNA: TGTGCCAGCAGCCGAGGACCGGGACTGATTGATGGCTACACCTTC.